One sample yielded the 2 T cell receptor beta chains listed below, sequenced in a study of blood T cell repertoires in COVID-19. Libraries were prepared by immunoSEQ multiplex PCR; TCRdb keeps only in-frame clonotypes and omits some of them. The sample includes about 120,000 clones, roughly 80% of them seen just once. Sequences were obtained from peripheral blood. These receptors all stem from a man between 25 and 39 years old with acute or convalescent COVID-19.

Comment on this clone: The sample carries other DNA sequences with the same CDR3. V gene TRBV6-5 combines with J gene TRBJ1-3; D may be TRBD1 (5 bases). Trimming removed 2 bases at V and 4 bases at J, with 9 bases between. This CDR3 comprises 14 residues. CDR1 is MNHEY, CDR2 SVGAGI, per germline. The CDR3 region is CASSYGQGGNTIYF. CDR3 nucleotide sequence: TGTGCCAGCAGTTACGGGCAGGGAGGAAACACCATATATTTT.

The chain links TRBV3-1 (or the pseudogene TRBV3-2) to TRBJ2-1, with a tentative D call TRBD2 (6 bases). CDR1 is LGHDT, CDR2 YNNKEL, per germline (reference sequence). V gave up 0 bases and J gave up 6 bases, with 15 bases separating them. The CDR3 is made up of 16 amino acids. The CDR3 DNA follows: TGTGCCAGCAGCCAAGACTGGACTATCGGCGGCAATGAGCAGTTCTTC. It encodes CASSQDWTIGGNEQFF.